What follows are 23 T cell receptor beta chains derived from one specimen sequenced in a study of CD8+ T cells in alopecia areata. Following RNA extraction, reverse transcription yielded cDNA that acted as the sequencing template. Some clones are missing from TCRdb's copy, which holds only in-frame ones; the method was immunoSEQ multiplex PCR. Of 180,000 or so clones in the sample, around 63% were seen once. This material consisted of CD4+ T cells sorted from blood, taken at week 0. The receptors were gathered from a human donor with alopecia areata.

In nucleotides, the CDR3 is TGTGCTAGTGGTTCGACAGGGACAATAAGCTCCTACGAGCAGTACTTC. This codes for CASGSTGTISSYEQYF. The rearrangement joins TRBV12-5 to TRBJ2-7, with 7 bases aligning to TRBD1. This CDR3 is 16 amino acids long. V trimming: 4 bases; J trimming: 0 bases; junction bases outside the gene matches: 9. CDR1 and CDR2 (germline): LGHNT, FRNRAP.

The chain joins TRBV19 to TRBJ1-2; 8 bases are shared with TRBD1. The germline CDR1 and CDR2 sequences are LNHDA and SQIVND (reference sequence). Trimming at V came to 5 bases and at J to 4 bases, leaving 9 bases not matched to a gene. CDR3 length: 15 amino acids. In nucleotides, the CDR3 is TGTGCCAGTAGTGAAATGACAGGGGCTGTCTATGGCTACACCTTC. Translating it yields CASSEMTGAVYGYTF.

The chain links TRBV4-1 to TRBJ2-2; D perhaps matches TRBD2 (5 bases). V dropped 4 bases and J dropped 4 bases, with 13 bases sitting between them. CDR1 is MGHRA and CDR2 is YSYEKL in the germline V gene. CDR3 length: 15 amino acids. The CDR3 nucleotides read TGCGCCAGCAGCCCCAGAGGACTGATCACCGGGGAGCTGTTTTTT. The encoded protein is CASSPRGLITGELFF.

The V and J genes are TRBV30 and TRBJ2-3; 10 bases map to TRBD2. Germline V gene sequence: CDR1 GTSNPN, CDR2 SVGIG (reference sequence). J was trimmed by 5 bases and V by 0 bases; bases with no gene match: 5. CDR3 length equals 15 residues. CDR3 nucleotide sequence: TGTGCCTGGAGTGTAAGCGGGGGGGCCGGAGATACGCAGTATTTT. It specifies CAWSVSGGAGDTQYF. The variable domain in full, completed from reference TRBV30 and TRBJ2-3, reads SQTIHQWPATLVQPVGSPLSLECTVEGTSNPNLYWYRQAAGRGLQLLFYSVGIGQISSEVPQNLSASRPQDRQFILSSKKLLLSDSGFYLCAWSVSGGAGDTQYFGPGTRLTVL.

The genes are TRBV30 and TRBJ1-2, with D unresolved. V shed 0 bases and J shed 4 bases, with 12 bases lying between them. This CDR3 spans 14 amino acids. Looked up from germline, CDR1 is GTSNPN and CDR2 is SVGIG (reference sequence). CDR3 DNA: TGTGCCTGGAGTGTAGCCCCTTCGCGCTATGGCTACACCTTC. Amino acid sequence: CAWSVAPSRYGYTF.

This clone was counted a few times. The rearrangement uses TRBV18 and TRBJ2-7; D is uncertain. The V gene lost 1 base and the J gene lost 6 bases, with 10 bases spanning the gap. This CDR3 has 13 amino acids. Germline CDR1 and CDR2: KGHSH and LQKENI. CDR3 in DNA: TGTGCCAGCTCACCACTAGAATTTGGCGAGCAGTACTTC. Translating gives CASSPLEFGEQYF. Looking up the rest from reference TRBV18 and TRBJ2-7 gives the full variable domain: NAGVMQNPRHLVRRRGQEARLRCSPMKGHSHVYWYRQLPEEGLKFMVYLQKENIIDESGMPKERFSAEFPKEGPSILRIQQVVRGDSAAYFCASSPLEFGEQYFGPGTRLTVT.

This rearrangement joins TRBV29-1 to TRBJ2-2; the D gene is possibly TRBD1 (6 bases). Between the trimmed V and J ends, which lost 4 bases and 6 bases, there was a span of 15 bases. CDR1 and CDR2 from the germline V gene are SQVTM and ANQGSEA. The CDR3 totals 14 residues. The CDR3 reads CSVGLDSLAGELFF. The CDR3 bases are TGCAGCGTTGGGCTGGACAGCCTGGCCGGGGAGCTGTTTTTT.

The rearrangement links TRBV27 to TRBJ2-7, with D uncertain. CDR1 and CDR2 from the germline V gene are MNHEY and SMNVEV (reference sequence). The CDR3 loop spans 13 amino acids. V lost 6 bases and J 7 bases, leaving 16 bases between the germline ends. The CDR3 is CASRTVGLGEQYF. Written as DNA, the CDR3 is TGTGCCAGCAGGACGGTGGGATTGGGGGAGCAGTACTTC.

The genes are TRBV10-3 and TRBJ2-2, with 12 nucleotides matching TRBD1. Germline assignment: CDR1 ENHRY and CDR2 SYGVKD. There are 15 residues in the CDR3. The V gene end was trimmed by 10 bases and the J gene end by 7 bases; junction bases not matched to a gene: 10. CDR3 in DNA: TGTGCCACCTTCCGGGACAGGGGGCGATACGGGGAGCTGTTTTTT. Translation gives CATFRDRGRYGELFF.

This clone came up a few times. The V and J genes are TRBV29-1 and TRBJ1-1, with 7 bases matching TRBD1. Losses at the gene ends were 6 bases for V and 5 bases for J; bases not matched to a gene: 12. Germline V lookup: CDR1 SQVTM, CDR2 ANQGSEA. The CDR3 is 14 amino acids. This CDR3 reads CSVLKGGRRTEAFF. In DNA, the CDR3 is TGCAGCGTGTTGAAAGGGGGCCGGCGGACTGAAGCTTTCTTT.

Regarding this clone: One end of the junction fails to match germline, which may point to a read error. The V call is TRBV5-1, the J call TRBJ2-5; perhaps TRBD2 as D (6 bases). CDR3 size: 15 residues. Germline V gene sequence: CDR1 SGHRS, CDR2 YFSETQ. In DNA form, the CDR3 reads TGCGCCAGCAGCTCGGGACTCGGAACCCAAAAGACCCAGTACTTC. It yields the protein CASSSGLGTQKTQYF. The variable domain in full, with the rest retrieved from reference TRBV5-1 and TRBJ2-5, is KAGVTQTPRYLIKTRGQQVTLSCSPISGHRSVSWYQQTPGQGLQFLFEYFSETQRNKGNFPGRFSGRQFSNSRSEMNVSTLELGDSALYLCASSSGLGTQKTQYFGPGTRLLVL.

The genes are TRBV4-1 and TRBJ2-7; D not certain. V lost 1 base, J lost 6 bases, and 10 bases lay in between. The CDR3 is 13 amino acids. Germline V gene lookup returns CDR1 MGHRA and CDR2 YSYEKL. Written as DNA, the CDR3 is TGCGCCAGCAGCCAAGTTTTCGGTGTCGAGCAGTACTTC. Its translation is CASSQVFGVEQYF.

This clone was observed a single time. The rearrangement links TRBV11-1 to TRBJ1-1, with TRBD1 as a possible D gene (6 bases). CDR1 and CDR2 from the germline V gene are SGHAT and FQDESV (reference sequence). The CDR3 is 15 amino acids. With 6 bases removed from V and 3 bases from J, the gap between germline ends came to 17 bases. The CDR3 region is CASSSPGVWDTEAFF. The CDR3 nucleotides are TGTGCCAGCAGTTCTCCAGGGGTGTGGGACACTGAAGCTTTCTTT.

V gene TRBV29-1 combines with J gene TRBJ2-1, with 7 bases matching TRBD1. The CDR3 spans 16 residues. Germline values: CDR1 SQVTM, CDR2 ANQGSEA. The J segment lost 4 bases and the V segment lost 0 bases, leaving 9 bases of the junction unmatched. The CDR3 sequence is CSVEEFRDSLYNEQFF. DNA of the CDR3: TGCAGCGTTGAAGAATTCCGGGACAGTTTATACAATGAGCAGTTCTTC.

This clone was found a few times. This specimen includes other DNA sequences encoding the same CDR3. The chain links TRBV29-1 to TRBJ2-1; D ambiguous. Trimming left V 4 bases short and J 7 bases short, with 5 bases between. The CDR3 is 10 residues long. Germline V lookup: CDR1 SQVTM, CDR2 ANQGSEA. Written as DNA, the CDR3 is TGCAGCGTTGGGGGAAATGAGCAGTTCTTC. Amino acid sequence: CSVGGNEQFF.

The chain links TRBV29-1 to TRBJ1-2, with TRBD1 as a possible D gene (6 bases). The CDR3 extends over 13 amino acids. Trimming removed 6 bases from V and 0 bases from J, with 11 bases in between. The germline gives CDR1 SQVTM, CDR2 ANQGSEA. In DNA, the CDR3 is TGCAGCGTGCCAAGACAGGCTAACTATGGCTACACCTTC. Its protein is CSVPRQANYGYTF.

This chain uses TRBV6-1 with TRBJ1-6; tentative D call: TRBD1 (6 bases). The CDR3 is made up of 14 amino acids. Germline V gives CDR1 MNHNS, CDR2 SASEGT. V was cut by 5 bases and J by 10 bases, with 15 bases left in between. The CDR3 nucleotides are TGTGCCAGCAGTCCGCAGGGGAGGAGATCACCCCTCCACTTT. As protein: CASSPQGRRSPLHF.

This clone was seen only a few times. The J gene is TRBJ2-7, the V gene TRBV10-3; the D call may be TRBD1 or TRBD2 (5 bases each). In germline, CDR1 is ENHRY, CDR2 SYGVKD. The CDR3 is made up of 17 amino acids. Trimming removed 3 bases from V and 1 base from J, with 19 bases in between. The CDR3 spells CAISDVIRDRNSYEQYF. CDR3 bases: TGTGCCATCAGTGATGTAATTAGGGACCGCAATTCCTACGAGCAGTACTTC.

The V gene is TRBV29-1, the J gene TRBJ1-1; D is unresolved. The germline V gene has CDR1 SQVTM and CDR2 ANQGSEA. Trimming left V 1 base short and J 11 bases short, with 11 bases between. This CDR3 is built from 11 residues. CDR3 residues: CSVEVGFRAFF. The CDR3 region has the DNA TGCAGCGTTGAAGTAGGGTTTCGGGCTTTCTTT. Using reference TRBV29-1 and TRBJ1-1 for the parts outside the CDR3, the full variable domain is SAVISQKPSRDICQRGTSLTIQCQVDSQVTMMFWYRQQPGQSLTLIATANQGSEATYESGFVIDKFPISRPNLTFSTLTVSNMSPEDSSIYLCSVEVGFRAFFGQGTRLTVV.

This clone has a single count. This chain's CDR3 is CAWSVGTIETQYF. The CDR3 region has the DNA TGTGCCTGGAGTGTTGGGACTATCGAGACCCAGTACTTC. This rearrangement joins TRBV30 to TRBJ2-5, with 7 bases fitting TRBD2. The CDR3 sequence is 13 residues long. Germline V CDR1 and CDR2: GTSNPN, SVGIG (reference sequence). With V trimmed by 0 bases and J by 5 bases, 3 bases remained unmatched.

The V gene is TRBV4-1, the J gene TRBJ2-3; D may be TRBD1 (7 bases). Germline V gene data show CDR1 as MGHRA and CDR2 as YSYEKL. CDR3 length: 18 residues. The V end was cut by 2 bases, the J end by 0 bases, with 18 bases between. CDR3 loop: CASSQKGARTKSTDTQYF. The DNA for the CDR3 is TGCGCCAGCAGCCAAAAGGGGGCCCGGACTAAGAGCACAGATACGCAGTATTTT.

V gene TRBV25-1 combines with J gene TRBJ1-6; tentative D call: TRBD1 (6 bases). The CDR3 has 15 amino acids. V was trimmed by 2 bases and J by 10 bases, leaving 15 bases between them. Germline V lookup: CDR1 MGHDK, CDR2 SYGVNS. The DNA for the CDR3 is TGTGCCAGCAGTGAAGGGCAGGGGACTTGGTCACCCCTCCACTTT. Its translation is CASSEGQGTWSPLHF.

V and J are TRBV4-3 and TRBJ2-3; weak D call: TRBD2 (6 bases). The germline V gene encodes CDR1 LGHNA and CDR2 YSLEER. This CDR3 region has 17 residues. Trimming stripped 1 base from V and 0 bases from J, with 14 bases between. CDR3 sequence: CASSQGGAGRSTDTQYF. The CDR3, as DNA: TGCGCCAGCAGCCAAGGAGGGGCGGGGAGGAGCACAGATACGCAGTATTTT.